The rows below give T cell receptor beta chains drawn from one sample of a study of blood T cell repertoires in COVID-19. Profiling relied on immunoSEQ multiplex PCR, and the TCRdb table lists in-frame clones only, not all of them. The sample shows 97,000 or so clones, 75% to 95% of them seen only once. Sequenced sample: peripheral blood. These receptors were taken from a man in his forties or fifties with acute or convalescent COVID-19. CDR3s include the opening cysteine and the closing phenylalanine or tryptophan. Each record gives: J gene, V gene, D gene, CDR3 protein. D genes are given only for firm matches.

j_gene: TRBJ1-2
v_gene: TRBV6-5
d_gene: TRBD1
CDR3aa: CASSYPTGGGGYGYTF

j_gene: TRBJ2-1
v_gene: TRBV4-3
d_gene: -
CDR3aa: CASSQTRVGGEQFF

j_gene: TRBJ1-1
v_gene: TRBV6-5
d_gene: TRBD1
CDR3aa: CASSLKTGGNTEAFF

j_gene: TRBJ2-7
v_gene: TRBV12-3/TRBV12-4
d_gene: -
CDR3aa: CASSWRATYEQYF

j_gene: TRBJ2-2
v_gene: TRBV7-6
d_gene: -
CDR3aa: CASSLVQGNTGELFF

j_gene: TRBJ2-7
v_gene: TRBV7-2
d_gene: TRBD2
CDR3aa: CASSLGGNSYEQYF

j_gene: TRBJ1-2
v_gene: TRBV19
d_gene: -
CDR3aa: CASSSEISYGYTF

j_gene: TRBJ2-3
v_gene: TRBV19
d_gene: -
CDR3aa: CASKEGHPSTDTQYF

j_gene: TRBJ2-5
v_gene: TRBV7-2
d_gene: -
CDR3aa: CASSRTNFEETQYF

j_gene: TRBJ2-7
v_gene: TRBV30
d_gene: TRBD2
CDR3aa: CAWSRTSGYYEQYF

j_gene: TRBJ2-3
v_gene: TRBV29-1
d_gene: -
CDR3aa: CSVAGSYKGTDTQYF

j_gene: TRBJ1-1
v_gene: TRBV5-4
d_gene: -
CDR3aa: CASSLERGTEAFF

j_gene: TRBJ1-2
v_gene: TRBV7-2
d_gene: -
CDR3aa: CASSLTGDSTYGYTF

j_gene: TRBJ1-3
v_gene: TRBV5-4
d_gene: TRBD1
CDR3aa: CASSPAGQGASGNTIYF

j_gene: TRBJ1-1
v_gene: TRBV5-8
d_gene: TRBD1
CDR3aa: CASSGTDRVWNTEAFF

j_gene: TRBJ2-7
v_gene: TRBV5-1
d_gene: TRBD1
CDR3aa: CASSFITGGTYEQYF

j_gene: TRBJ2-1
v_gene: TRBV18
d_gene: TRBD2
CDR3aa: CASSEAGGLYNEQFF

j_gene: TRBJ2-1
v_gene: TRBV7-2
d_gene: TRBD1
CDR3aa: CASSSTNRGPYNEQFF

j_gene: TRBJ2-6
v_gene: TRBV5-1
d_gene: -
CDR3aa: CASSFSGANVLTF

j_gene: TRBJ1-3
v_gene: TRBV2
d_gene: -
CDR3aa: CASSVRTGLSGNTIYF

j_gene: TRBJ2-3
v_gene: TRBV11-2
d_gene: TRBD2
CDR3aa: CASSKDGSGSTDTQYF

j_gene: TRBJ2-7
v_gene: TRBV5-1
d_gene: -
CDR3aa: CASSLVGYPYEQYF

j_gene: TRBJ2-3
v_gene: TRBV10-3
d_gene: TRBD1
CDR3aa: CAILKGAGTDTQYF

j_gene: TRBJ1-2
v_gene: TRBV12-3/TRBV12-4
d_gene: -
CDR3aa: CASRLGYGYTF

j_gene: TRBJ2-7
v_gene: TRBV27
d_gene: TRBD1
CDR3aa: CASSSPQGATYEQYF

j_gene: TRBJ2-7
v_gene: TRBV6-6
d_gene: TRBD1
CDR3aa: CASSYYLDRYEQYF